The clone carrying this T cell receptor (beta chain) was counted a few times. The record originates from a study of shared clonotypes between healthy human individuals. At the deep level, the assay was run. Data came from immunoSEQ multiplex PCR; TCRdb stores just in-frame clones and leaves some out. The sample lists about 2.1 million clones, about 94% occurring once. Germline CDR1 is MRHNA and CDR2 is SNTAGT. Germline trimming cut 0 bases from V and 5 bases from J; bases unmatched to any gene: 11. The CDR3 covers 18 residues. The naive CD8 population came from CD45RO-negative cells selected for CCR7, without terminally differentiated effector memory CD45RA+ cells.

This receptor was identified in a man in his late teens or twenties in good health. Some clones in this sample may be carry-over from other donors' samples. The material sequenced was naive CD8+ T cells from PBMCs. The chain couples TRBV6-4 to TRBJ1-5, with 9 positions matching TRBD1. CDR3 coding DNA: TGTGCCAGCAGTGACTCGACCGGGACAGGGTCGATCGATCAGCCCCAGCATTTT. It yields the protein CASSDSTGTGSIDQPQHF.